This TCR beta chain stems from a study of breast tumors, draining lymph nodes, adjacent tissues. Breast cancer patients provided tissue from their axillary draining lymph nodes. MiXCR, applied by TCRdb to the multiplex PCR reads, yields one record per CDR3 protein. The sample lists roughly 260,000 distinct CDR3 sequences, 30% occurring once. This CDR3 contains 15 residues. CDR1 is PRHDT, CDR2 FYEKMQ, per germline (reference sequence). V lost 5 bases, J lost 4 bases, and 8 bases stayed unmatched. This clonotype was recorded many times. The origin of this receptor is a female donor with breast cancer. Some clones in this sample may be carry-over from other donors' samples. V gene TRBV13 combines with J gene TRBJ1-2; 9 positions agree with TRBD1. The sequenced sample was axillary lymph node tissue. As DNA, the CDR3 is TGTGCCAGCAGCCCTAGGACAGGGGAAGTCTATGGCTACACCTTC. Translation: CASSPRTGEVYGYTF.